The entry below describes one TCR beta chain. What it binds is not known. PCR primers comprised 60 Vbeta and 13 Jbeta primers. Libraries were prepared by immunoSEQ multiplex PCR; TCRdb keeps only in-frame clonotypes and omits some of them. The table includes under 200,000 clones, roughly 84% detected once. Between the trimmed V and J ends, which lost 5 bases and 0 bases, there was a span of 11 bases. CDR1 and CDR2 (germline): MDHEN, SYDVKM. The CDR3 is 14 residues long. The record originates from a study of cytomegalovirus exposure and HLA in healthy donors. General observations from the study: In an earlier analysis, productive rearrangement rates for most beta V segments clustered near 87% or 30%.

The donors gave bone marrow, and they were healthy. The study sampled nominally healthy donors, though unrecorded immune exposures were likely. The rearrangement links TRBV28 to TRBJ2-7; possibly TRBD1 for D (6 bases). This TCR came from a male donor in good health and CMV-seronegative. Sequencing was carried out using PBMCs. This CDR3 reads CASSPYRVSYEQYF. CDR3 coding DNA: TGTGCCAGCAGTCCGTACAGGGTCTCCTACGAGCAGTACTTC.